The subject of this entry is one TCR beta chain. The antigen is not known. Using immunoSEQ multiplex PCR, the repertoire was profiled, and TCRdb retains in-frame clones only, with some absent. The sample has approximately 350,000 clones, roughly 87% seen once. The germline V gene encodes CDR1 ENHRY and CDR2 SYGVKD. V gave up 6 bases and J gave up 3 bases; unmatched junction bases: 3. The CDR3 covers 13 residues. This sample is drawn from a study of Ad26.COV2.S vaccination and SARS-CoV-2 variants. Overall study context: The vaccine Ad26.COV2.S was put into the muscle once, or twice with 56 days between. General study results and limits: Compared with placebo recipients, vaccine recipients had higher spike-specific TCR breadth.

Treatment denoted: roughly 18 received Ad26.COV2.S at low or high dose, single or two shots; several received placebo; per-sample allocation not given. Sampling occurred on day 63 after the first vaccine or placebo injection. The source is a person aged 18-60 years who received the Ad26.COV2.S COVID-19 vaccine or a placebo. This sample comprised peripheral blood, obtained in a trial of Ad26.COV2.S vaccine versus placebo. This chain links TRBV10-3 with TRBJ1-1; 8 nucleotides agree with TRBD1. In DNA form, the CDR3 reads TGTGCCATCAGATCGACAGGGGACACTGAAGCTTTCTTT. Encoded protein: CAIRSTGDTEAFF.